This TCR beta chain was recorded in a study of CD8+ T cells in alopecia areata. Whole-study context: The study gave treated patients oral tofacitinib at 5 to 10 mg twice daily.

Investigators isolated RNA and reverse transcribed it into cDNA to act as the sequencing template. Measured with immunoSEQ multiplex PCR; TCRdb has only the in-frame clones, and not every one. This table has some 120,000 clones, roughly three fifths appearing once. In germline, CDR1 is PRHDT, CDR2 FYEKMQ (reference sequence). V was pared by 3 bases and J by 9 bases, with 7 bases of the junction left unmatched. CDR3 length: 14 residues. Treatment denoted: oral pan-JAK inhibitor, 5-10 mg twice daily. The receptor's source is a human donor with alopecia areata. This specimen consisted of CD8+ T cells sorted from blood, obtained at week 24, from a patient treated with tofacitinib. This chain connects TRBV13 to TRBJ2-1; 8 bases line up with TRBD1. In DNA, the CDR3 is TGTGCCAGCAGCTTCGGACAGGGAGACGGTGAGCAGTTCTTC. Its translation is CASSFGQGDGEQFF.